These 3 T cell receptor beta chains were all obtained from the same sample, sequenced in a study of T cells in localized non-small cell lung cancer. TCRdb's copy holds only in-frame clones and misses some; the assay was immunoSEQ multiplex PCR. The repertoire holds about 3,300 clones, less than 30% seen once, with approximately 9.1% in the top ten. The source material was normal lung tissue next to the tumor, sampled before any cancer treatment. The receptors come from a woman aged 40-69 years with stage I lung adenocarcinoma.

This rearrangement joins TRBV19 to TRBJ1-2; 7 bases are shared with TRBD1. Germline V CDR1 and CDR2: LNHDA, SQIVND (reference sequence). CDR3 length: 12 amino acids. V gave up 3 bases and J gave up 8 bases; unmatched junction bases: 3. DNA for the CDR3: TGTGCCAGTAGTATTGGGGACAGAGGCTACACCTTC. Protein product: CASSIGDRGYTF.

The CDR3 nucleotides read TGTGCCACCGCGAGAGACAGGTCCGGAGAGACCCAGTACTTC. Its protein product is CATARDRSGETQYF. The chain employs TRBV15 and TRBJ2-5, with D perhaps TRBD1 (6 bases). CDR3 size: 14 residues. Trimming removed 8 bases at V and 4 bases at J, with 17 bases between. The germline V gene has CDR1 LNHNV and CDR2 YYDKDF (reference sequence).

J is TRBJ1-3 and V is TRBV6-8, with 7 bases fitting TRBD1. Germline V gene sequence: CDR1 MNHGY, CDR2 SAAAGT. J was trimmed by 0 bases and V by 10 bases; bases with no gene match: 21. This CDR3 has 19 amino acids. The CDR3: CATKLWRTGELGSGNTIYF. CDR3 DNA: TGTGCCACCAAACTTTGGAGGACAGGCGAACTCGGCTCTGGAAACACCATATATTTT.